The clone carrying this T cell receptor beta chain was counted a few times. Study processing details: By means of reference gene primer amplification, nucleated cell counts were estimated. Clones were sequenced by immunoSEQ multiplex PCR, and TCRdb holds only the in-frame ones, with some missing. Clone size and V and J calls were adopted from that table, with D and trimming inferred from the DNA. The table shows about 75,000 clones, with 70% to 80% occurring only once. The record originates from a study of blood T cell repertoires in COVID-19. Across the study: COVID-19 samples, acute and convalescent, were from the United States, Italy and Spain. Sources were T cells, B-cell-depleted T cells, or PBMCs; the material itself was cDNA or gDNA.

The V gene end was trimmed by 7 bases and the J gene end by 1 base; junction bases not matched to a gene: 11. Germline lookup yields CDR1 LNHDA and CDR2 SQIVND (reference sequence). This CDR3 contains 16 residues. The clonotype comes from a woman of 80 years or more with active or convalescent COVID-19. Input material: peripheral blood. This chain joins TRBV19 and TRBJ2-5; 8 nucleotides align to TRBD2. CDR3 sequence (DNA): TGTGCCAGTAAACAAGATCCGAGCGGGGGCCAAGAGACCCAGTACTTC. As protein: CASKQDPSGGQETQYF.